The clone carrying this T cell receptor beta chain was counted ten times or more. The data were taken from a study of CD8 T cells in ankylosing spondylitis. TCRdb re-called the 5' RACE reads through MiXCR, storing one row per CDR3 protein. The table lists 250,000 to 400,000 distinct CDR3 sequences, around a tenth of them singletons. CDR1 MDHEN and CDR2 SYDVKM come from the germline V gene. The V end lost 6 bases, the J end lost 5 bases, and 16 bases lay between the germline ends. The CDR3 contains 14 residues. The V and J genes are TRBV28 and TRBJ1-2; the D gene is possibly TRBD1 (5 bases). Material for sequencing was blood, either unsorted or a sorted T cell fraction (not recorded which). The clonotype comes from a female donor with ankylosing spondylitis or in good health (not recorded which). The CDR3 DNA is TGTGCCAGCAGACAAGTAGAGGGGAGGTATGGCTACACCTTC. Protein product: CASRQVEGRYGYTF.